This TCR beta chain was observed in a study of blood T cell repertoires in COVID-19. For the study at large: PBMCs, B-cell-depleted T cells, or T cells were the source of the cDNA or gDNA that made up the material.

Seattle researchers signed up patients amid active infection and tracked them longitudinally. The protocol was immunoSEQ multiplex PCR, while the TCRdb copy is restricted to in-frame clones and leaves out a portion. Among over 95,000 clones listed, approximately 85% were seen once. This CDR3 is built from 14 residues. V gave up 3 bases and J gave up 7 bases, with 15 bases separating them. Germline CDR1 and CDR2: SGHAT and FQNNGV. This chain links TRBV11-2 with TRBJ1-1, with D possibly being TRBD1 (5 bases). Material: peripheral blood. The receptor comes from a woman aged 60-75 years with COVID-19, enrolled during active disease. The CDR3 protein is CASSFRRDGLEAFF. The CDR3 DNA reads TGTGCCAGCAGCTTTAGGAGGGACGGTCTTGAAGCTTTCTTT.